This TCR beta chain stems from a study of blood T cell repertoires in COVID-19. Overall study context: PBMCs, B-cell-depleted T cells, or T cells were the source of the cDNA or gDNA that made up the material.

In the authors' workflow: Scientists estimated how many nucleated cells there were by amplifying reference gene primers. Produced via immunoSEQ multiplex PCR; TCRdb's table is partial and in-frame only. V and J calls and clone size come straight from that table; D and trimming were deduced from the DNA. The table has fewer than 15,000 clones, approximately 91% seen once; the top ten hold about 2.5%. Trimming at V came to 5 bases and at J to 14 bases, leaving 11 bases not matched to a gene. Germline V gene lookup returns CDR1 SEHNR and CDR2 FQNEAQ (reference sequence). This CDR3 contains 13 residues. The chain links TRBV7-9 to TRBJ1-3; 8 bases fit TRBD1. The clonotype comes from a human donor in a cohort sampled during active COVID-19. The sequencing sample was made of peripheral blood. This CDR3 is CASSPNGQGVLYF. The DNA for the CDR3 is TGTGCCAGCAGCCCCAACGGACAGGGCGTCCTATATTTT.